The entry below describes one T cell receptor (beta chain). The antigen is undetermined. The source of the sample is a study of identifying expanded T cells in peripheral blood. Study outcomes and limitations: Technical replicates showed roughly 1.2 changed clones; around two weeks about 16.4; four weeks 19. Across healthy donors, higher total template counts meant significantly greater approximately two-week count variance.

Data came from immunoSEQ multiplex PCR; TCRdb stores just in-frame clones and leaves some out. The sample records some 120,000 clones, roughly 84% being singletons. Per the germline V gene, CDR1 is MNHEY and CDR2 is SVGAGI. V was cut by 5 bases and J by 7 bases, with 15 bases left in between. There are 14 residues in the CDR3. Collection occurred without any documented infections or immune events in donors. The sample was blood. This TCR came from a person aged 18 to 75 in good health. This chain joins TRBV6-5 and TRBJ1-5; D might be TRBD1 (6 bases). CDR3 DNA sequence: TGTGCCAGCAGTCCCCCAGGGGCGGAACAGCCCCAGCATTTT. This translates into CASSPPGAEQPQHF.